This T cell receptor beta chain derives from a study of T-cell memory formation after mild COVID-19. The germline CDR1 and CDR2 sequences are LGHDT and YNNKEL (reference sequence). There are 13 residues in the CDR3. Between the trimmed V and J ends, which lost 3 bases and 6 bases, there was a span of 12 bases. A single record per CDR3 protein comes from TCRdb applying MiXCR to the 5' RACE reads. The sample has roughly 480,000 distinct CDR3 sequences, around a quarter seen once; the top ten hold approximately 12%. The sample taken for sequencing was PBMCs or a T cell subset sorted from them (not recorded which). The chain couples TRBV3-1 to TRBJ2-7; D possibly corresponds to TRBD2 (6 bases). This sequence was found in an adult woman who had mild COVID-19 (a few samples of this study predate the infection). Cell type and time point are not known. The CDR3 DNA is TGTGCCAGCAGCCATCGTAGGGACTCCGAGCAGTACTTC. Translated: CASSHRRDSEQYF.